This T cell receptor (beta chain) was observed in a study of T cell responses to AZD1222 COVID-19 vaccine. Study-wide points: Among spike-specific TCRs, nearly half reportedly target unmutated variant regions. There were repertoire samples only from the period after the peak T cell response.

Combined were second doses at about 4 or about 12 weeks. This table comes from immunoSEQ multiplex PCR, and its TCRdb copy is limited to in-frame clones, with some not included. The sample gives fewer than 150,000 clones, roughly 90% of which show up once; approximately 1.8% is in the top ten. This CDR3 spans 19 amino acids. Germline V gene sequence: CDR1 SGHTA, CDR2 FQGNSA. Trimming took 0 bases from V and 5 from J, leaving 23 bases between them. Comment on this clone: Its antigen is currently unknown.

This receptor was obtained from an adult who received the AZD1222 COVID-19 vaccine. This specimen consisted of peripheral blood, obtained 28 days after the second AZD1222 dose. This rearrangement joins TRBV7-2 to TRBJ2-1, with D possibly matching TRBD1 (5 bases). CDR3 nucleotides: TGTGCCAGCAGCTTAGCGCTGGGCGGTTCAAGGGTGGGGCACAATGAGCAGTTCTTC. It translates to CASSLALGGSRVGHNEQFF.